These 32 T cell receptor beta chains came from one sample sequenced in a study of T cells in Graves' hyperthyroidism and ophthalmopathy. The investigators amplified TCR beta CDR3 regions from RNA transcripts. Initially, a first-round RT-PCR of the TCR CDR3 employed the HTBI primer set. TCRdb fed the multiplex PCR reads into MiXCR, producing one record per CDR3 protein. This table has fewer than 400,000 distinct CDR3 sequences, over 15% appearing once. Sequences were obtained from blood. Source of these receptors: a man between 25 and 39 years old with Graves' hyperthyroidism.

This clonotype appeared many times. This chain connects TRBV2 to TRBJ1-1, with 7 nucleotides matching TRBD1. The V gene's germline CDR1 is SNHLY and CDR2 FYNNEI. The V segment lost 8 bases and the J segment 5 bases; nucleotides outside the gene matches: 11. The CDR3 is made up of 14 amino acids. The CDR3 nucleotides are TGTGCCAGCGGACCAACGACAGGGAGGACTGAAGCTTTCTTT. This sequence encodes CASGPTTGRTEAFF.

V gene TRBV5-4 combines with J gene TRBJ1-1; 9 nucleotides align to TRBD1. The CDR3 is made up of 16 amino acids. The germline V gene encodes CDR1 SGHNT and CDR2 YYREEE (reference sequence). V was pared by 4 bases and J by 4 bases, with 11 bases of the junction left unmatched. CDR3 loop: CASSLGLDRGGTEAFF. The CDR3, as DNA: TGTGCCAGCAGCCTCGGACTCGACAGGGGGGGCACTGAAGCTTTCTTT. Using reference TRBV5-4 and TRBJ1-1 for the parts outside the CDR3, the full variable domain is ETGVTQSPTHLIKTRGQQVTLRCSSQSGHNTVSWYQQALGQGPQFIFQYYREEENGRGNFPPRFSGLQFPNYSSELNVNALELDDSALYLCASSLGLDRGGTEAFFGQGTRLTVV.

This clonotype was found many times. The gene calls are TRBV3-1 and TRBJ1-1; 9 bases match TRBD1. Per the germline V gene, CDR1 is LGHDT and CDR2 is YNNKEL (reference sequence). This CDR3 region has 13 residues. The V and J ends lost 4 bases and 8 bases, in that order; junction bases with no gene match: 5. CDR3 in amino acids: CASSLQGQGEAFF. CDR3 sequence (DNA): TGTGCCAGCAGCCTCCAGGGACAGGGAGAAGCTTTCTTT.

This clonotype was observed at least ten times. The chain links TRBV6-2 or TRBV6-3 to TRBJ2-7; 12 bases agree with TRBD2. V shed 6 bases and J 9 bases; nucleotides not matched to a gene: 12. The CDR3 loop spans 15 amino acids. CDR1 is MNHEY and CDR2 is SVGEGT in the germline V gene. CDR3 protein: CASSQGLAGRTGQYF. CDR3 in DNA: TGTGCCAGCAGCCAAGGACTAGCGGGACGCACTGGGCAGTACTTC.

This chain uses TRBV28 with TRBJ1-5, with D perhaps TRBD1 (6 bases). The V gene's germline CDR1 is MDHEN and CDR2 SYDVKM. This CDR3 has 12 amino acids. V lost 6 bases to trimming and J lost 11 bases, with 14 bases between them. The CDR3, as DNA: TGTGCCAGCAGCGAGGGGGTAATGGCCCAGCATTTT. This gives the protein CASSEGVMAQHF.

DNA for the CDR3: TGTGCCAGTAGTACCCTCTCACTAGCGGGAGGGGGCAATGAGCAGTTCTTC. The encoded protein is CASSTLSLAGGGNEQFF. The V gene is TRBV19, the J gene TRBJ2-1; 13 bases fit TRBD2. Germline V gene data show CDR1 as LNHDA and CDR2 as SQIVND (reference sequence). The V gene end was trimmed by 4 bases and the J gene end by 6 bases; junction bases not matched to a gene: 9. The CDR3 covers 17 residues.

At least ten counts were recorded for this clonotype. V usage is TRBV12-3 or TRBV12-4 and J usage is TRBJ2-6; the D is unclear. Trimming stripped 3 bases from V and 1 base from J, with 7 bases between. The CDR3 length is 15 residues. CDR3 nucleotide sequence: TGTGCCAGCAGTTTGCTGCAGTCTGGGGCCAACGTCCTGACTTTC. Translated, it gives CASSLLQSGANVLTF.

This clonotype was recorded at least ten times. The gene calls are TRBV11-3 and TRBJ2-3, with D possibly matching TRBD2 (6 bases). The ends were cut back, 4 bases at V and 4 bases at J, with 9 bases in the middle. The CDR3 has 13 residues. CDR1 SGHNT and CDR2 YENEEA come from the germline V gene. The CDR3 loop is CASSSSAADTQYF. CDR3 sequence (DNA): TGTGCCAGCAGCTCTAGCGCCGCAGATACGCAGTATTTT.

V usage is TRBV20-1 and J usage is TRBJ2-1; 10 nucleotides agree with TRBD2. The CDR3 length is 16 residues. V dropped 3 bases and J dropped 5; count of bases not matched to a gene: 10. Per the germline V gene, CDR1 is DFQATT and CDR2 is SNEGSKA (reference sequence). The CDR3 here is CSARGVTSGPHNEQFF. The CDR3 nucleotides are TGCAGTGCTAGGGGGGTGACTAGCGGGCCCCACAATGAGCAGTTCTTC.

The CDR3 sequence is CASSWDSGTGNTIYF. The CDR3 bases are TGTGCCAGCAGCTGGGACAGCGGGACTGGAAACACCATATATTTT. This chain connects TRBV2 to TRBJ1-3; 7 bases are a match to TRBD1. V trimming: 6 bases; J trimming: 2 bases; junction bases outside the gene matches: 7. The CDR3 spans 15 residues. The germline V gene encodes CDR1 SNHLY and CDR2 FYNNEI.

This clonotype turned up a few times. The CDR3 DNA sequence: TGTGCCAGTTTGTCTGGGCCCCAGCATTTT. This translates into CASLSGPQHF. The chain uses TRBV19 and TRBJ1-5; D is unresolved. The CDR3 runs 10 residues. Germline CDR1 is LNHDA and CDR2 is SQIVND (reference sequence). The ends were cut back, 8 bases at V and 9 bases at J, with 8 bases in the middle.

This clonotype appeared many times. This sequence joins TRBV20-1 and TRBJ2-4; 13 nucleotides align to TRBD2. The CDR3 has 15 amino acids. CDR1 is DFQATT, CDR2 SNEGSKA, per germline (reference sequence). The ends lost 6 bases at V and 7 bases at J; junction bases unmatched: 9. The CDR3 sequence is CSADSGLAGANIQYF. In nucleotides, the CDR3 is TGCAGTGCGGACTCTGGACTAGCGGGAGCCAACATTCAGTACTTC.

This clonotype has just a few counts. The chain combines TRBV5-1 with TRBJ2-7; possible D gene TRBD2, 6 bases. The germline gives CDR1 SGHRS, CDR2 YFSETQ. The CDR3 loop spans 15 amino acids. Trimming stripped 3 bases from V and 2 bases from J, with 15 bases between. The CDR3 bases are TGCGCCAGCAGCTGGGCCGGGGGAGGCGCCTACGAGCAGTACTTC. This codes for CASSWAGGGAYEQYF.

The chain joins TRBV28 to TRBJ1-1, with unresolved D. Germline CDR1 and CDR2: MDHEN and SYDVKM. CDR3 length: 12 residues. V gave up 7 bases and J gave up 1 base, with 7 bases separating them. The CDR3, as DNA: TGTGCCAGCATCACAGCGAACACTGAAGCTTTCTTT. Its translation: CASITANTEAFF.

This clonotype was detected many times. The rearrangement joins TRBV6-1 to TRBJ2-5; D perhaps matches TRBD1 (6 bases). This CDR3 contains 15 residues. The germline V and J ends were trimmed by 0 bases and 4 bases, with 12 bases remaining between them. Per germline, CDR1 MNHNS and CDR2 SASEGT. CDR3 bases: TGTGCCAGCAGTGAAGCTGGACAGTTCGGAGAGACCCAGTACTTC. Its translation: CASSEAGQFGETQYF.

V and J are TRBV19 and TRBJ2-3; D gene ambiguous. V lost 4 bases, J lost 3 bases, and 8 bases lay in between. The CDR3 loop spans 13 amino acids. Looked up from germline, CDR1 is LNHDA and CDR2 is SQIVND (reference sequence). The chain's CDR3 is CASSTARTDTQYF. Written as DNA, the CDR3 is TGTGCCAGTAGTACGGCCCGTACAGATACGCAGTATTTT. Combining the CDR3 with reference TRBV19 and TRBJ2-3 gives the whole variable domain DGGITQSPKYLFRKEGQNVTLSCEQNLNHDAMYWYRQDPGQGLRLIYYSQIVNDFQKGDIAEGYSVSREKKESFPLTVTSAQKNPTAFYLCASSTARTDTQYFGPGTRLTVL.

The chain carries TRBV7-8 and TRBJ2-3; tentative D call: TRBD1 (6 bases). This CDR3 is built from 16 residues. Trimming pared 5 bases from V and 0 bases from J, leaving 15 bases between. Germline CDR1 reads SGHVS; CDR2 reads FQNEAQ. The CDR3 nucleotides are TGTGCCAGCAGCCCCCGGACAGATTCTAGCACAGATACGCAGTATTTT. Translating it yields CASSPRTDSSTDTQYF.

The sample holds many counts of this clonotype. The rearrangement links TRBV20-1 to TRBJ1-2; possibly TRBD1 for D (5 bases). V was clipped by 6 bases and J by 5 bases, with 25 bases between them. Germline assignment: CDR1 DFQATT and CDR2 SNEGSKA (reference sequence). This CDR3 region has 16 residues. CDR3 bases: TGCAGTGCCCGAGTCGGGCAGCGATGGGGGAATTATGGCTACACCTTC. It specifies CSARVGQRWGNYGYTF.

The V gene is TRBV7-2, the J gene TRBJ1-3; D gene unclear. V was pared by 2 bases and J by 0 bases, with 8 bases between. CDR3 size: 15 residues. Germline loops: CDR1 SGHTA, CDR2 FQGNSA. DNA for the CDR3: TGTGCCAGCAGCTTAAGCAGAAGCTCTGGAAACACCATATATTTT. It is translated as CASSLSRSSGNTIYF.

The V call is TRBV24-1, the J call TRBJ2-5, with 7 bases lining up with TRBD1. The CDR3 length is 13 residues. The germline gives CDR1 KGHDR, CDR2 SFDVKD. Trimming at V came to 7 bases and at J to 5 bases, leaving 6 bases not matched to a gene. DNA of the CDR3: TGTGCCACCAGAGGGAACAGGGGTGAGACCCAGTACTTC. Its protein product is CATRGNRGETQYF.

The rearrangement links TRBV24-1 to TRBJ2-6; 7 nucleotides line up with TRBD1. V shed 2 bases, J shed 2 bases, and the junction held 2 bases outside the gene matches. Germline loops: CDR1 KGHDR, CDR2 SFDVKD. CDR3 length equals 16 residues. CDR3 bases: TGTGCCACCAGTGATTACAGGGGAGCTGGGGCCAACGTCCTGACTTTC. Amino acids: CATSDYRGAGANVLTF.

Ten or more counts support this clonotype. The genes are TRBV30 and TRBJ2-7, with TRBD1 matching over 7 bases. The J segment lost 7 bases and the V segment lost 0 bases, leaving 6 bases of the junction unmatched. Germline V gene data show CDR1 as GTSNPN and CDR2 as SVGIG (reference sequence). CDR3 length: 13 amino acids. The CDR3 region is CAWSVVGGREQYF. The CDR3 DNA reads TGTGCCTGGAGTGTAGTAGGGGGCCGGGAGCAGTACTTC.

This clonotype has a count of ten or more. The V and J genes are TRBV18 and TRBJ2-7, with D tentatively TRBD1 or TRBD2 (5 bases each). CDR3 length: 16 amino acids. V lost 3 bases, J lost 3 bases, and 18 bases lay in between. Germline V gene lookup returns CDR1 KGHSH and CDR2 LQKENI. This CDR3 is CASSPRNPGQGYEQYF. CDR3 DNA sequence: TGTGCCAGCTCACCTCGGAATCCGGGGCAGGGCTACGAGCAGTACTTC.

This clonotype was observed many times. The rearrangement uses TRBV12-5 and TRBJ1-6; D is unclear. Germline-derived CDR1 and CDR2 are LGHNT and FRNRAP. This CDR3 is built from 13 residues. V was clipped by 1 base and J by 8 bases, with 6 bases between them. As DNA, the CDR3 is TGTGCTAGTGGTTTGGAGGGCGATTCACCCCTCCACTTT. As protein: CASGLEGDSPLHF.

This clonotype occurred a few times. Relative to the germline gene, one junction end is altered; a read error may explain this. This chain connects TRBV10-3 to TRBJ2-1, with D possibly being TRBD2 (6 bases). This CDR3 region has 15 residues. CDR1 is ENHRY and CDR2 is SYGVKD in the germline V gene. Here the CDR3 reads CAISESTRESGEQLF. The CDR3 nucleotides are TGTGCCATCAGTGAGTCGACTCGGGAGTCTGGCGAGCAGCTCTTC.

This clonotype was seen repeatedly, ten times or more. The chain joins TRBV5-1 to TRBJ2-7, with 10 bases that match TRBD1. This CDR3 comprises 16 residues. V shed 4 bases and J 6 bases; nucleotides not matched to a gene: 13. Germline V gives CDR1 SGHRS, CDR2 YFSETQ. The CDR3 reads CASSTGQGSVFTEQYF. The CDR3 DNA reads TGCGCCAGCAGCACGGGACAGGGGTCGGTTTTCACCGAGCAGTACTTC.

The sample holds many counts of this clonotype. CDR3 in DNA: TGTGCCAGCAGCCGCCTTCAGGGAGGCCAAGAGACCCAGTACTTC. It yields the protein CASSRLQGGQETQYF. The genes are TRBV3-1 and TRBJ2-5; D may be TRBD2 (6 bases). With 4 bases removed from V and 1 base from J, the gap between germline ends came to 13 bases. Germline V lookup: CDR1 LGHDT, CDR2 YNNKEL (reference sequence). There are 15 residues in the CDR3.

At least ten counts were recorded for this clonotype. V and J are TRBV6-2 or TRBV6-3 and TRBJ2-1, with 7 bases fitting TRBD2. After removal of 7 bases from V and 6 bases from J, the junction contained 6 bases not matched to a gene. The germline V gene has CDR1 MNHEY and CDR2 SVGEGT. This CDR3 contains 13 residues. The CDR3 nucleotides are TGTGCCAGCAAGGCGGGAGTACGCAATGAGCAGTTCTTC. This encodes CASKAGVRNEQFF.

V usage is TRBV29-1 and J usage is TRBJ2-1; possibly TRBD2 for D (5 bases). Germline lookup yields CDR1 SQVTM and CDR2 ANQGSEA. The CDR3 runs 13 residues. V lost 7 bases and J lost 6, with 16 bases in between. CDR3 in amino acids: CSGEGGVGNEQFF. The DNA for the CDR3 is TGCAGCGGCGAGGGTGGGGTAGGCAATGAGCAGTTCTTC.

There are a few counts of this clonotype. This chain joins TRBV5-4 and TRBJ2-7; D is uncertain. CDR1 is SGHNT, CDR2 YYREEE, per germline (reference sequence). Trimming stripped 4 bases from V and 5 bases from J, with 13 bases between. CDR3 length: 13 residues. The CDR3, as DNA: TGTGCCAGCAGCCGCCTAGGGCAGGACGAGCAGTACTTC. Amino acid sequence: CASSRLGQDEQYF.

This chain joins TRBV19 and TRBJ1-2, with D possibly being TRBD1 (5 bases). The germline V and J ends were trimmed by 1 base and 4 bases, with 10 bases remaining between them. This CDR3 contains 14 residues. Germline V gives CDR1 LNHDA, CDR2 SQIVND (reference sequence). The CDR3 DNA reads TGTGCCAGTAGTATAGTGGACAACGCCTATGGCTACACCTTC. As protein: CASSIVDNAYGYTF.

The gene calls are TRBV3-1 and TRBJ1-2; TRBD1 is a possible D gene (6 bases). Germline V gene sequence: CDR1 LGHDT, CDR2 YNNKEL (reference sequence). Trimming took 8 bases from V and 10 from J, leaving 17 bases between them. CDR3 length: 12 amino acids. The CDR3 region is CASANREVDYTF. The DNA for the CDR3 is TGTGCCAGCGCTAACAGGGAAGTAGACTACACCTTC.